This T cell receptor (beta chain) was recorded in a study of T cell responses to AZD1222 COVID-19 vaccine. Trimming took off 3 bases at V and 0 bases at J, with 9 bases between the two ends. Germline V gene sequence: CDR1 SGHDN, CDR2 FVKESK. This CDR3 contains 15 residues. The data were produced by immunoSEQ multiplex PCR, yet TCRdb's version contains in-frame clones alone and is incomplete. This sample yields 85,000 to 90,000 clones, of which roughly nine tenths are seen a single time; approximately 2% belongs to the top ten. Points on this clone: The antigen remains unidentified.

Overall study results and limits: Unmutated variant regions reportedly attract nearly half of all spike-specific TCRs. Seropositivity was recorded at baseline in only a handful of AZD1222 recipients. At 160-218 and 743-854, vaccine-associated CD4 TCRs were dominant, and they spanned spike.

The TCR sequence derives from an adult in good health. The chain employs TRBV14 and TRBJ1-3; D gene uncertain. The sequencing used peripheral blood, collected on day 0 of AZD1222 vaccination. The CDR3 bases are TGTGCCAGCAGCCATCGGAGATTCTCTGGAAACACCATATATTTT. Protein: CASSHRRFSGNTIYF.